These 12 T cell receptor beta chains were all obtained from the same sample, sequenced in a study of CD8 T cells in ankylosing spondylitis. Whole-study results and caveats: Blood from ankylosing spondylitis patients appeared to carry a characteristic eight-variant TCR beta motif.

TCRdb redid the calling of the 5' RACE reads with MiXCR, one entry per CDR3 protein. The table records about 340,000 distinct CDR3 sequences, approximately 8% of them present only once. Their specific antigens are unknown. The specimen sequenced was blood, either unsorted or a sorted T cell fraction (not recorded which). These receptors came from a male donor with ankylosing spondylitis.

This clonotype was observed a few times. The rearrangement uses TRBV7-9 and TRBJ1-5; 10 nucleotides align to TRBD1. CDR1 and CDR2 (germline): SEHNR, FQNEAQ (reference sequence). The CDR3 is 16 residues long. The V gene end was trimmed by 1 base and the J gene end by 4 bases; junction bases not matched to a gene: 4. CDR3 loop: CASSLDLDRGNQPQHF. The CDR3 coding sequence is TGTGCCAGCAGCTTAGATCTGGACAGGGGGAATCAGCCCCAGCATTTT.

This chain uses TRBV18 with TRBJ1-3, with a tentative D call TRBD1 (5 bases). The CDR3 is 16 amino acids. Germline CDR1 is KGHSH and CDR2 is LQKENI. Trimming removed 3 bases at V and 2 bases at J, with 14 bases between. The CDR3 region has the DNA TGTGCCAGCTCACCTTCGCAGGGTACTACTGGAAACACCATATATTTT. Translating it yields CASSPSQGTTGNTIYF.

This clonotype occurred many times. This chain links TRBV7-2 with TRBJ2-1, with TRBD2 as a possible D gene (5 bases). This CDR3 spans 13 amino acids. The V end was cut by 4 bases, the J end by 14 bases, with 18 bases between. CDR1 and CDR2 from the germline V gene are SGHTA and FQGNSA. DNA of the CDR3: TGTGCCAGCAGCTCAGAACTAGGCCTCTATGAGTTCTTC. Its translation: CASSSELGLYEFF. The full variable domain, its missing parts supplied by reference TRBV7-2 and TRBJ2-1, is GAGVSQSPSNKVTEKGKDVELRCDPISGHTALYWYRQSLGQGLEFLIYFQGNSAPDKSGLPSDRFSAERTGGSVSTLTIQRTQQEDSAVYLCASSSELGLYEFFGPGTRLTVL.

This clonotype has at least ten counts. The chain joins TRBV20-1 to TRBJ2-5; D is ambiguous. With 6 bases removed from V and 5 bases from J, the gap between germline ends came to 16 bases. Germline lookup yields CDR1 DFQATT and CDR2 SNEGSKA (reference sequence). The CDR3 contains 13 residues. The CDR3 nucleotides read TGCAGTGCCCCCACCCTACGGGCTGAGACCCAGTACTTC. Protein: CSAPTLRAETQYF.

This clonotype was observed many times. The chain carries TRBV28 and TRBJ2-7; D remains unclear. The germline V gene encodes CDR1 MDHEN and CDR2 SYDVKM. V was trimmed by 5 bases and J by 5 bases, leaving 13 bases between them. The CDR3 has 13 residues. CDR3 coding DNA: TGTGCCAGCAGTACATCCTATTCCCACGAGCAGTACTTC. Residues: CASSTSYSHEQYF.

This clonotype has a count of ten or more. V gene TRBV5-1 combines with J gene TRBJ2-7; tentatively, D is TRBD2 (6 bases). Germline assignment: CDR1 SGHRS and CDR2 YFSETQ. The V gene lost 6 bases and the J gene lost 2 bases, with 15 bases spanning the gap. This CDR3 is built from 14 residues. CDR3 in amino acids: CASTNLGGTYEQYF. The CDR3 region has the DNA TGCGCCAGCACAAATCTCGGGGGAACCTACGAGCAGTACTTC.

This clonotype was counted at least ten times. The chain joins TRBV2 to TRBJ2-2; D is possibly TRBD1 (6 bases). V was shortened by 4 bases and J by 4 bases, with 13 bases between the two germline ends. Germline V gene sequence: CDR1 SNHLY, CDR2 FYNNEI. The CDR3 sequence is 15 residues long. The CDR3 spells CASSVYRVSTGELFF. CDR3 DNA: TGTGCCAGCAGTGTATACAGGGTTAGCACCGGGGAGCTGTTTTTT. Full variable domain (missing parts from reference TRBV2 and TRBJ2-2): EPEVTQTPSHQVTQMGQEVILRCVPISNHLYFYWYRQILGQKVEFLVSFYNNEISEKSEIFDDQFSVERPDGSNFTLKIRSTKLEDSAMYFCASSVYRVSTGELFFGEGSRLTVL.

The genes are TRBV27 and TRBJ1-1; TRBD1 might be the D (5 bases). Trimming removed 5 bases at V and 5 bases at J, with 15 bases between. The V gene's germline CDR1 is MNHEY and CDR2 SMNVEV (reference sequence). This CDR3 comprises 14 residues. The CDR3 nucleotides read TGTGCCAGCAGTGCCCTTGGGGCGCGTACTGAAGCTTTCTTT. It is translated as CASSALGARTEAFF.

The rearrangement joins TRBV20-1 to TRBJ1-1; D gene ambiguous. Deletions cut 4 bases from V and 3 bases from J, with 12 bases between. This CDR3 region has 13 residues. Germline loops: CDR1 DFQATT, CDR2 SNEGSKA (reference sequence). The CDR3 DNA follows: TGCAGTGCTAACGGCCCTCGGGACACTGAAGCTTTCTTT. Translating it yields CSANGPRDTEAFF.

This clonotype has more than one count but fewer than ten. V usage is TRBV5-1 and J usage is TRBJ2-1; the match to TRBD2 covers 8 bases. CDR1 is SGHRS and CDR2 is YFSETQ in the germline V gene. The CDR3 has 14 amino acids. V was clipped by 4 bases and J by 8 bases; unmatched bases: 8. The CDR3 protein is CASSLPGGRYEQFF. CDR3 DNA: TGCGCCAGCAGCCTCCCTGGCGGGAGGTATGAGCAGTTCTTC.

This clonotype was recorded a few times. This chain links TRBV4-2 with TRBJ2-3; D is unclear. The CDR3 loop spans 15 amino acids. Germline V gene sequence: CDR1 LGHNA, CDR2 YNFKEQ. V was pared by 0 bases and J by 1 base, with 8 bases between. The CDR3 nucleotides are TGTGCCAGCAGCCAAGATCGGGCACGCACAGATACGCAGTATTTT. Amino acid sequence: CASSQDRARTDTQYF.

This clonotype appeared many times. The chain uses TRBV29-1 and TRBJ1-1, with D unclear. Between the trimmed V and J ends, which lost 4 bases and 1 base, there was a span of 4 bases. Germline CDR1 is SQVTM and CDR2 is ANQGSEA. The CDR3 consists of 11 residues. The CDR3 sequence is CSVGRNTEAFF. The CDR3, as DNA: TGCAGCGTTGGACGGAACACTGAAGCTTTCTTT.